This T cell receptor beta chain was sequenced in a study of blood T cell repertoires in COVID-19. Germline values: CDR1 SGHNT, CDR2 YYREEE (reference sequence). The CDR3 consists of 16 residues. Deletions cut 4 bases from V and 0 bases from J, with 15 bases between. Data came from immunoSEQ multiplex PCR; TCRdb stores just in-frame clones and leaves some out. The top ten clones hold 14% to 15% of a sample with a few hundred thousand clones, just under 85% of them seen once. Sequenced: PBMCs or T cells enriched from blood (not recorded which). The chain carries TRBV5-4 and TRBJ2-3; no reliable D call. The receptor comes from a middle-aged man who had recovered from COVID-19. The CDR3 protein is CASSDARVLSTDTQYF. The CDR3 nucleotides read TGTGCCAGCAGCGACGCTAGAGTTCTCAGCACAGATACGCAGTATTTT.